The 28 T cell receptor beta chains reported below all come from one sample, sequenced in a study of metastatic and nonmetastatic thyroid tumors. All patients were treatment-naive before thyroid surgery. TCRdb re-analyzed the PCR reads using MiXCR. The sample lists 40,000 or so clones; around a fifth were seen once. Sequences were obtained from blood. These receptors came from a female donor with papillary thyroid cancer or a benign thyroid nodule (not recorded which). Some clones in this sample may be carry-over from other donors' samples.

This clone appeared a few times. Being one base from a much bigger clone, this may be a read error. The rearrangement joins TRBV20-1 to TRBJ2-1; D perhaps matches TRBD2 (6 bases). Germline V lookup: CDR1 DFQATT, CDR2 SNEGSKA (reference sequence). CDR3 length: 12 residues. The ends were cut back, 4 bases at V and 5 bases at J, with 9 bases in the middle. CDR3 sequence reads: CSAIWGDNEQFF. CDR3 nucleotides: TGCAGTGCTATCTGGGGGGACAATGAGCAGTTCTTC.

Of note for this clone: Possible read error: a much larger clone is one base away. The rearrangement uses TRBV15 and TRBJ1-5; the match to TRBD1 covers 7 bases. Germline loops: CDR1 LNHNV, CDR2 YYDKDF (reference sequence). The CDR3 has 14 residues. Trimming cost V 4 bases and J 5 bases; bases outside gene matches: 5. The DNA of the CDR3 is TGTGCCACCAGCATACAGGGGTTTTATCAGCCCCAGCATTTT. It codes for CATSIQGFYQPQHF.

The chain recombines TRBV27 with TRBJ2-7; TRBD2 matches at 9 bases. CDR3 size: 17 residues. With V trimmed by 6 bases and J by 2 bases, 14 bases remained unmatched. CDR1 and CDR2 from the germline V gene are MNHEY and SMNVEV (reference sequence). The CDR3 nucleotides read TGTGCCAGCAGGAATGGACTAGCGATTTCCCCGACCTACGAGCAGTACTTC. It codes for CASRNGLAISPTYEQYF.

The table lists this clone with many counts. The gene calls are TRBV4-2 and TRBJ2-2; D unclear. CDR3 length equals 15 residues. Germline lookup yields CDR1 LGHNA and CDR2 YNFKEQ. V was pared by 4 bases and J by 0 bases, with 9 bases between. CDR3 region: CASSLDRANTGELFF. The CDR3 DNA reads TGTGCCAGCAGCCTAGACCGAGCGAACACCGGGGAGCTGTTTTTT.

On this clone: At one end the junction does not follow the germline gene, possibly because of a read error. The rearrangement links TRBV12-3 or TRBV12-4 to TRBJ2-1, with 8 bases that match TRBD1. The CDR3 is 15 amino acids. The DNA of the CDR3 is TGTGCCAGCAGAAGTGAGGACAGGGTCCACAATGATCAGTTCTTC. It codes for CASRSEDRVHNDQFF.

Many counts were recorded for this clone. The chain carries TRBV11-3 and TRBJ1-1; 7 bases line up with TRBD1. This CDR3 is 17 amino acids long. With 1 base clipped from V and 3 bases from J, the junction kept 11 bases outside the gene matches. CDR1 SGHNT and CDR2 YENEEA come from the germline V gene. CDR3 bases: TGTGCCAGCAGCTTAGGGACAGGAAGGCTTTGGGACACTGAAGCTTTCTTT. Residues: CASSLGTGRLWDTEAFF.

This clone was counted ten times or more. CDR3 residues: CASMGSGNEQYF. The CDR3 bases are TGTGCCAGCATGGGCTCTGGAAACGAGCAGTACTTC. This chain uses TRBV12-3 or TRBV12-4 with TRBJ2-7; D remains ambiguous. V lost 7 bases, J lost 5 bases, and 12 bases lay in between. The CDR3 covers 12 residues.

The CDR3 DNA follows: TGCGCCAGCAGCCAAGACCCCGGACTAGGCCCCGGGGAGCTGTTTTTT. As protein: CASSQDPGLGPGELFF. The rearrangement uses TRBV4-3 and TRBJ2-2; 7 bases fit TRBD2. There are 16 residues in the CDR3. The trim removed 0 bases at V and 6 bases at J, leaving 7 bases unmatched. CDR1 LGHNA and CDR2 YSLEER come from the germline V gene.

The chain recombines TRBV7-9 with TRBJ2-3, with D possibly TRBD2 on 5 matching bases. Trimming cost V 1 base and J 4 bases, with 9 bases left between them. The CDR3 has 14 residues. CDR1 is SEHNR, CDR2 FQNEAQ, per germline (reference sequence). Written as DNA, the CDR3 is TGTGCCAGCAGCTTAGGAGGGTTTTCAGATACGCAGTATTTT. The encoded protein is CASSLGGFSDTQYF.

Ten or more counts support this clone. The chain links TRBV11-2 to TRBJ2-3, with D hard to call. The CDR3 is made up of 14 amino acids. Trimming took 2 bases from V and 5 from J, leaving 11 bases between them. CDR1 and CDR2 from the germline V gene are SGHAT and FQNNGV. The CDR3 protein is CASSLSRLGDTQYF. CDR3 nucleotides: TGTGCCAGCAGCTTAAGCCGATTAGGAGATACGCAGTATTTT. Full variable domain (remainder filled in from reference TRBV11-2 and TRBJ2-3): EAGVAQSPRYKIIEKRQSVAFWCNPISGHATLYWYQQILGQGPKLLIQFQNNGVVDDSQLPKDRFSAERLKGVDSTLKIQPAKLEDSAVYLCASSLSRLGDTQYFGPGTRLTVL.

This clone showed up just a few times. The chain couples TRBV28 to TRBJ2-6; possible D gene TRBD2, 6 bases. V shed 7 bases and J shed 1 base, with 17 bases lying between them. There are 17 residues in the CDR3. Germline assignment: CDR1 MDHEN and CDR2 SYDVKM. For the CDR3, the DNA is TGTGCCAGCAACTCGGTACAGCGGGCTTCTGGGGCCAACGTCCTGACTTTC. This encodes CASNSVQRASGANVLTF.

The chain is built from TRBV28 and TRBJ2-1; D gene uncertain. This CDR3 comprises 20 residues. CDR1 is MDHEN and CDR2 is SYDVKM in the germline V gene. V was cut by 2 bases and J by 8 bases, with 31 bases left in between. CDR3 sequence reads: CASSLAVVRSARRPYHEQFF. The CDR3 DNA follows: TGTGCCAGCAGTTTAGCGGTCGTGCGGTCCGCTCGACGGCCTTATCATGAGCAGTTCTTC.

There are many counts of this clone. This could be a read error, since a much larger clone is one nucleotide away. The V call is TRBV20-1, the J call TRBJ1-1; D gene ambiguous. This CDR3 spans 12 amino acids. V was shortened by 3 bases and J by 8 bases, with 13 bases between the two germline ends. In germline, CDR1 is DFQATT, CDR2 SNEGSKA (reference sequence). CDR3 nucleotide sequence: TGCAGTGCTAGTTTAGAAAGTTTCGAAGCTTTCTTT. Translating gives CSASLESFEAFF.

This clone was seen at least ten times. The CDR3 region has the DNA TGTGCCAGCTCCCCAAGTCCAGGGGGCGCAGGCGGCGATGAAAAACTGTTTTTT. This gives the protein CASSPSPGGAGGDEKLFF. The chain recombines TRBV18 with TRBJ1-4; 8 bases are shared with TRBD1. The J segment lost 6 bases and the V segment lost 6 bases, leaving 18 bases of the junction unmatched. Germline-derived CDR1 and CDR2 are KGHSH and LQKENI. This CDR3 comprises 18 residues. Supplemented by reference TRBV18 and TRBJ1-4, the full variable domain reads NAGVMQNPRHLVRRRGQEARLRCSPMKGHSHVYWYRQLPEEGLKFMVYLQKENIIDESGMPKERFSAEFPKEGPSILRIQQVVRGDSAAYFCASSPSPGGAGGDEKLFFGSGTQLSVL.

This clone was found many times. The chain is built from TRBV2 and TRBJ2-2; D gene unclear. CDR1 is SNHLY and CDR2 is FYNNEI in the germline V gene. This CDR3 spans 14 amino acids. Trimming took off 4 bases at V and 3 bases at J, with 9 bases between the two ends. The CDR3 DNA follows: TGTGCCAGCAGTGTCGGAAGACACACCGGGGAGCTGTTTTTT. It specifies CASSVGRHTGELFF.

The chain combines TRBV28 with TRBJ2-5; no definite D call. The germline V and J ends were trimmed by 0 bases and 7 bases, with 12 bases remaining between them. This CDR3 contains 14 residues. Germline V gene data show CDR1 as MDHEN and CDR2 as SYDVKM. This CDR3 is CASSLWVLLWTQYF. The CDR3 nucleotides are TGTGCCAGCAGTTTATGGGTCTTACTGTGGACCCAGTACTTC.

This clone was picked up a small number of times. This chain uses TRBV24-1 with TRBJ2-3; D could derive from TRBD1 or TRBD2 (5 bases each). Trimming removed 3 bases at V and 4 bases at J, with 13 bases between. Germline V gives CDR1 KGHDR, CDR2 SFDVKD. The CDR3 covers 15 residues. Written as DNA, the CDR3 is TGTGCCACCAGTGATCCCGGGACGCGGGCAGATACGCAGTATTTT. It codes for CATSDPGTRADTQYF.

This clone came up many times. This sequence joins TRBV29-1 and TRBJ1-1; TRBD1 might be the D (6 bases). Germline V gene data show CDR1 as SQVTM and CDR2 as ANQGSEA. Trimming removed 4 bases at V and 0 bases at J, with 15 bases between. CDR3 length: 15 amino acids. The CDR3 is CSVGTEVTVNTEAFF. Here the CDR3 DNA reads TGCAGCGTTGGGACAGAAGTAACGGTGAACACTGAAGCTTTCTTT.

This clone appeared many times. The V call is TRBV6-1, the J call TRBJ2-3; D uncertain. CDR1 and CDR2 from the germline V gene are MNHNS and SASEGT. V lost 2 bases, J lost 6 bases, and 9 bases lay in between. The CDR3 is made up of 13 amino acids. As DNA, the CDR3 is TGTGCCAGCAGTGAACAATCAGAGGATACGCAGTATTTT. Amino acid sequence: CASSEQSEDTQYF.

This rearrangement joins TRBV4-3 to TRBJ2-1; 10 bases fit TRBD1. The V gene end was trimmed by 0 bases and the J gene end by 10 bases; junction bases not matched to a gene: 6. This CDR3 region has 15 residues. Germline CDR1 reads LGHNA; CDR2 reads YSLEER. The CDR3 sequence is CASSQEAPTGGEQFF. The CDR3 coding sequence is TGCGCCAGCAGCCAAGAAGCCCCGACAGGGGGCGAGCAGTTCTTC.

This clone was detected many times. This chain uses TRBV29-1 with TRBJ2-7; 8 bases are shared with TRBD1. The CDR3 is 15 residues long. V shed 3 bases and J 0 bases; nucleotides not matched to a gene: 7. Germline loops: CDR1 SQVTM, CDR2 ANQGSEA. DNA of the CDR3: TGCAGCGTTGACGGAATGACAGGGGCCTCCTACGAGCAGTACTTC. It yields the protein CSVDGMTGASYEQYF.

This clone was seen ten or more times. V and J are TRBV20-1 and TRBJ1-4; tentative D call: TRBD1 (6 bases). Trimming removed 1 base at V and 7 bases at J, with 13 bases between. This CDR3 comprises 14 residues. CDR1 is DFQATT, CDR2 SNEGSKA, per germline (reference sequence). The CDR3 nucleotides are TGCAGTGCTAGAGTACAGGGCGAGTCTGAAAAACTGTTTTTT. Translating gives CSARVQGESEKLFF.

This clone showed up just a few times. The junction differs from germline at one of its ends, possibly a read error. The V call is TRBV12-3 or TRBV12-4, the J call TRBJ2-1, with 7 bases that match TRBD2. The CDR3 spans 13 residues. The CDR3 loop is CAISCTSEERQFF. CDR3 coding DNA: TGTGCCATCAGTTGTACTAGCGAGGAGAGGCAGTTCTTC.

This clone was observed many times. J is TRBJ2-3 and V is TRBV9; D is uncertain. The CDR3 has 13 residues. Between the trimmed V and J ends, which lost 0 bases and 5 bases, there was a span of 7 bases. Germline assignment: CDR1 SGDLS and CDR2 YYNGEE. Written as DNA, the CDR3 is TGTGCCAGCAGCGTAGTCGGAGAAGATACGCAGTATTTT. This translates into CASSVVGEDTQYF.

This rearrangement joins TRBV15 to TRBJ2-5; D might be TRBD2 (6 bases). The germline gives CDR1 LNHNV, CDR2 YYDKDF (reference sequence). Trimming took 0 bases from V and 5 from J, leaving 22 bases between them. The CDR3 has 18 residues. CDR3 in amino acids: CATSRESLFSGSVETQYF. As DNA, the CDR3 is TGTGCCACCAGCAGAGAAAGCCTCTTTAGCGGTAGCGTGGAGACCCAGTACTTC. Based on the CDR3 plus reference TRBV15 and TRBJ2-5, the full variable domain is DAMVIQNPRYQVTQFGKPVTLSCSQTLNHNVMYWYQQKSSQAPKLLFHYYDKDFNNEADTPDNFQSRRPNTSFCFLDIRSPGLGDTAMYLCATSRESLFSGSVETQYFGPGTRLLVL.

The V and J genes are TRBV5-1 and TRBJ2-5; D assignment may be TRBD1 or TRBD2 (5 bases each). Trimming cost V 5 bases and J 6 bases, with 23 bases left between them. Germline V lookup: CDR1 SGHRS, CDR2 YFSETQ. This CDR3 has 16 residues. CDR3 residues: CASSISPSGTGKTQYF. CDR3 coding DNA: TGCGCCAGCAGTATCTCCCCCTCAGGGACGGGTAAGACCCAGTACTTC.

This clone showed up many times. CDR3 sequence reads: CASSSGQSYEQYF. The CDR3 bases are TGTGCCAGCAGCTCCGGACAGTCCTACGAGCAGTACTTC. The chain carries TRBV7-9 and TRBJ2-7; D might be TRBD1 (6 bases). The CDR3 totals 13 residues. Germline V CDR1 and CDR2: SEHNR, FQNEAQ (reference sequence). V lost 4 bases and J lost 1, with 8 bases in between. The variable domain in full, completed from reference TRBV7-9 and TRBJ2-7, reads DTGVSQNPRHKITKRGQNVTFRCDPISEHNRLYWYRQTLGQGPEFLTYFQNEAQLEKSRLLSDRFSAERPKGSFSTLEIQRTEQGDSAMYLCASSSGQSYEQYFGPGTRLTVT.

This clone turned up a few times. One end of the junction varies from germline; a read error may be responsible. The genes are TRBV28 and TRBJ2-7; D may be TRBD1 (6 bases). From germline, CDR1 is MDHEN and CDR2 SYDVKM. The CDR3 is made up of 12 amino acids. The CDR3 here is CTSSYQGYEQYF. CDR3 DNA sequence: TGTACCAGCAGTTATCAGGGGTACGAGCAGTACTTC.